Sequencing of this TCR beta chain was carried out in a study of T cell responses to AZD1222 COVID-19 vaccine. Overall study: Investigators merged groups given second doses at roughly 4 or roughly 12 weeks.

This CDR3 contains 13 residues. V was cut by 4 bases and J by 4 bases, with 8 bases left in between. Germline lookup yields CDR1 SNHLY and CDR2 FYNNEI. Notes on this clone: Its matching antigen is unknown.

Study conclusions and caveats: Nearly half of spike-specific TCRs reportedly target unmutated variant regions. It should be noted that donors were predominantly white British and more often female, and clonal diversity was possibly underestimated.

Repertoires were generated with immunoSEQ multiplex PCR, while TCRdb's copy carries only in-frame clones and drops some. This table holds 95,000 to 100,000 clones, roughly nine tenths found once. The input for sequencing was peripheral blood, taken on day 0 of AZD1222 vaccination. V usage is TRBV2 and J usage is TRBJ1-5, with D hard to call. This sequence originates from an adult in good health. CDR3 nucleotides: TGTGCCAGCAGTGTCGGAGGAAATCAGCCCCAGCATTTT. This encodes CASSVGGNQPQHF.